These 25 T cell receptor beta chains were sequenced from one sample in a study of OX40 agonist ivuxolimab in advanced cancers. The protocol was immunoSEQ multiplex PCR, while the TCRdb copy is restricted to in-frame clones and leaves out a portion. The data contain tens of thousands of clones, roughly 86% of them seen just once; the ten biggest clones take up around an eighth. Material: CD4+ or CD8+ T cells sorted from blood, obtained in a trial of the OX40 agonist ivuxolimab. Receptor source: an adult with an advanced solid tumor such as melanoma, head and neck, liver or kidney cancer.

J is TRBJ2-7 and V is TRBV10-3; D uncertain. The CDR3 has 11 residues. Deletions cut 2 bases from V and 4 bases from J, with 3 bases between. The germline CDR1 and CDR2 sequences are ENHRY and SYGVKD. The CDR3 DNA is TGTGCCATCAGTGAGGGGTACGAGCAGTACTTC. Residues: CAISEGYEQYF.

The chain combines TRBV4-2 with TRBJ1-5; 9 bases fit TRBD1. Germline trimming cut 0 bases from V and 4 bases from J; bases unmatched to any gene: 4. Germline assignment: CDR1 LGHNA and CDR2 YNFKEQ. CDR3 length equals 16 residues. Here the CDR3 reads CASSQEQGARNQPQHF. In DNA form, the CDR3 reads TGTGCCAGCAGCCAAGAACAGGGGGCTAGGAATCAGCCCCAGCATTTT.

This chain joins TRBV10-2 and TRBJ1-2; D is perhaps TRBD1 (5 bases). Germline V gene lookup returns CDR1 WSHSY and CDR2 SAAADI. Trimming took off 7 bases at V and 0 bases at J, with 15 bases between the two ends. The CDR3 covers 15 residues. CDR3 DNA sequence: TGCGCCAGCACTGACAGTCCTGGAGCTAACTATGGCTACACCTTC. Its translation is CASTDSPGANYGYTF.

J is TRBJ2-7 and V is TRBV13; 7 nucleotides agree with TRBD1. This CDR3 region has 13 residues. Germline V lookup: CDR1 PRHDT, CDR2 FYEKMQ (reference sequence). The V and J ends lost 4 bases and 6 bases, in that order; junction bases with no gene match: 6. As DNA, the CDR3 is TGTGCCAGCAGCTGGACGACAGGGTCCGAGCAGTACTTC. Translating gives CASSWTTGSEQYF.

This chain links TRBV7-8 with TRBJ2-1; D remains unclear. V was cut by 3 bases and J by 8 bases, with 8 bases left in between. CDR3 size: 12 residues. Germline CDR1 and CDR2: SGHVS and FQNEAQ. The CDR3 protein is CASSFLPHEQFF. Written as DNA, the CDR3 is TGTGCCAGCAGCTTTCTACCCCATGAGCAGTTCTTC.

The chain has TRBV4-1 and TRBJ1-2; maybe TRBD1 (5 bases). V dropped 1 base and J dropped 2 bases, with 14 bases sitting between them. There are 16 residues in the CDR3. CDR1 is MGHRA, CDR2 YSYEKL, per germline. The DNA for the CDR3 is TGCGCCAGCAGCCAAGCAGCGGAGGGGCTCAACTATGGCTACACCTTC. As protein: CASSQAAEGLNYGYTF.

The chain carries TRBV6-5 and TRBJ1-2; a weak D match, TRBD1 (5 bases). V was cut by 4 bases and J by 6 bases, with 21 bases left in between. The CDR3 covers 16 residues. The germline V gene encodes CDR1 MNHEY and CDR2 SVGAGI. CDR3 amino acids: CASSLRGALELHGYTF. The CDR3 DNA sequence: TGTGCCAGCAGTTTAAGAGGGGCGTTGGAACTTCATGGCTACACCTTC.

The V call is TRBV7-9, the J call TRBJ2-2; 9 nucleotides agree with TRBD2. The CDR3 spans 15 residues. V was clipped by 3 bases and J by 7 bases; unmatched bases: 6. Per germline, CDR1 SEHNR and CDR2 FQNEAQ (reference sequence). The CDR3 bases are TGTGCCAGCAGCTTCCGCGGGGGGGCCGACGGGGAGCTGTTTTTT. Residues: CASSFRGGADGELFF.

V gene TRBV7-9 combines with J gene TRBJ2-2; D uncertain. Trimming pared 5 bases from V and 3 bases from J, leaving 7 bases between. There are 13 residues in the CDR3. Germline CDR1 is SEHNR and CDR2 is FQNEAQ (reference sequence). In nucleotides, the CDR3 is TGTGCCAGCAGCCTAGTCGACACCGGGGAGCTGTTTTTT. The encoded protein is CASSLVDTGELFF.

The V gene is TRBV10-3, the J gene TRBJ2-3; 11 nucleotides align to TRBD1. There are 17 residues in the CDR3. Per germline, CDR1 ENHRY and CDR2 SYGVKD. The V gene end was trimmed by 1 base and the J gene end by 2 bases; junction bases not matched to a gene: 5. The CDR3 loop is CAISELVDRGPTDTQYF. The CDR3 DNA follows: TGTGCCATCAGTGAGTTAGTGGACAGGGGGCCCACAGATACGCAGTATTTT.

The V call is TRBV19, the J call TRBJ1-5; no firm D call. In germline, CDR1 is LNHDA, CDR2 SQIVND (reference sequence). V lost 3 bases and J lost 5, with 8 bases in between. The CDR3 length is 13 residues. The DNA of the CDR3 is TGTGCCAGTAGTATCGGGGTTGATCAGCCCCAGCATTTT. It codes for CASSIGVDQPQHF. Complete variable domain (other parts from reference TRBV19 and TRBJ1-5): DGGITQSPKYLFRKEGQNVTLSCEQNLNHDAMYWYRQDPGQGLRLIYYSQIVNDFQKGDIAEGYSVSREKKESFPLTVTSAQKNPTAFYLCASSIGVDQPQHFGDGTRLSIL.

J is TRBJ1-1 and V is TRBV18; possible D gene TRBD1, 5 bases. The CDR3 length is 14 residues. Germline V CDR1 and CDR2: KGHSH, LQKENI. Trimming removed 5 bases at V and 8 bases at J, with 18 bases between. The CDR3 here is CASSRRTDRGEAFF. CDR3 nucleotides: TGTGCCAGCTCAAGGAGGACGGACCGGGGGGAAGCTTTCTTT. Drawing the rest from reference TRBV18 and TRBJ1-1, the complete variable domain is NAGVMQNPRHLVRRRGQEARLRCSPMKGHSHVYWYRQLPEEGLKFMVYLQKENIIDESGMPKERFSAEFPKEGPSILRIQQVVRGDSAAYFCASSRRTDRGEAFFGQGTRLTVV.

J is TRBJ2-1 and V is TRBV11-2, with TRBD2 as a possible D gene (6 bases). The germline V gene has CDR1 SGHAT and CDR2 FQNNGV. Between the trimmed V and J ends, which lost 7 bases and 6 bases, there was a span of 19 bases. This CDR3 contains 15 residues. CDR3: CASTSRWGDFNEQFF. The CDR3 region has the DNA TGTGCCAGCACTTCAAGGTGGGGGGACTTCAATGAGCAGTTCTTC.

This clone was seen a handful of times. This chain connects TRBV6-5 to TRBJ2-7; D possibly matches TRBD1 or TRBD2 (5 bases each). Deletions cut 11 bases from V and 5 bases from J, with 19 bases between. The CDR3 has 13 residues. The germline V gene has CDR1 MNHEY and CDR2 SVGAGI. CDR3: CAVGASEVDEQYF. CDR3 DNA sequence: TGTGCCGTCGGGGCTTCAGAGGTGGACGAGCAGTACTTC.

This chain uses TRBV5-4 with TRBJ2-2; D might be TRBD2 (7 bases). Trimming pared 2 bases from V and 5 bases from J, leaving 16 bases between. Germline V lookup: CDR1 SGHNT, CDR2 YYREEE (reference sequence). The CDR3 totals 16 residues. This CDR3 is CASSFGGGAETGELFF. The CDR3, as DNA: TGTGCCAGCAGCTTTGGTGGGGGGGCCGAAACCGGGGAGCTGTTTTTT.

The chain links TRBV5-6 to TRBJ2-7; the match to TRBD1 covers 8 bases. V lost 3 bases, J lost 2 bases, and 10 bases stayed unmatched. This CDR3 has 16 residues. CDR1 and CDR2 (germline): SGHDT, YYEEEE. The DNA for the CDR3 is TGTGCCAGCAGCTCGCTGCTGGACAGGGAACCCTACGAGCAGTACTTC. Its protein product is CASSSLLDREPYEQYF.

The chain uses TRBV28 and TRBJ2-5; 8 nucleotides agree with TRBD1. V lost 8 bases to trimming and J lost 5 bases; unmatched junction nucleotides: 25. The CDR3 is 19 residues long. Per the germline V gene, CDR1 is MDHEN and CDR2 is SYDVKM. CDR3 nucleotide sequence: TGTGCCAGCCGGGGCCGCGGGTTTAGTAACAGGGGGTACGGGGAGACCCAGTACTTC. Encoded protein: CASRGRGFSNRGYGETQYF.

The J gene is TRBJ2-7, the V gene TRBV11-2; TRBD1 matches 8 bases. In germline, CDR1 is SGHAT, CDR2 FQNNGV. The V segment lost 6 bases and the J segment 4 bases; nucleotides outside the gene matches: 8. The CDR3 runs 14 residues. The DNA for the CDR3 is TGTGCCAGCAGACCAACGACAGGGGAATACGAGCAGTACTTC. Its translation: CASRPTTGEYEQYF.

CDR3 DNA: TGTGCCAGCAGTGAAGCGCGCCTAGCGGCGATCTCCTACGAGCAGTACTTC. This codes for CASSEARLAAISYEQYF. The rearrangement joins TRBV6-1 to TRBJ2-7; 7 bases agree with TRBD2. The ends lost 0 bases at V and 0 bases at J; junction bases unmatched: 8. This CDR3 region has 17 residues. CDR1 and CDR2 (germline): MNHNS, SASEGT.

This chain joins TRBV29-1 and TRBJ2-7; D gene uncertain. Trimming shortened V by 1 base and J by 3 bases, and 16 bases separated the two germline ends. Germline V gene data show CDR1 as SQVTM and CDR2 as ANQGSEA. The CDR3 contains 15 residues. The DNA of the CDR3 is TGCAGCGTTGAAGGGGATGCTGTGCACGACTACGAGCAGTACTTC. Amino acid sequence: CSVEGDAVHDYEQYF.

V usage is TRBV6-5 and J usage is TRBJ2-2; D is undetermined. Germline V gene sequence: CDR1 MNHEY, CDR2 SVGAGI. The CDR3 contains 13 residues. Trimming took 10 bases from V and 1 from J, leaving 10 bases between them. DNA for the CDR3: TGTGCCACCTTAGTAGTGAACACCGGGGAGCTGTTTTTT. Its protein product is CATLVVNTGELFF.

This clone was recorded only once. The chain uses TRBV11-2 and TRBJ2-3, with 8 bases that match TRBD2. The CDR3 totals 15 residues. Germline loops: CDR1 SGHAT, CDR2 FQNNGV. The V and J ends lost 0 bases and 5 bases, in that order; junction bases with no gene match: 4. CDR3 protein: CASSLDGLAVDTQYF. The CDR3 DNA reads TGTGCCAGCAGCTTAGATGGACTAGCTGTAGATACGCAGTATTTT.

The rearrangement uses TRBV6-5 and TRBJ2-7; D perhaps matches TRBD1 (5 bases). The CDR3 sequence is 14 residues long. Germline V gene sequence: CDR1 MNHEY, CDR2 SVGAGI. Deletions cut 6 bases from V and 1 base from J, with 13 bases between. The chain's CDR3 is CASSPQQGSYEQYF. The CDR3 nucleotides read TGTGCCAGCAGCCCCCAGCAGGGATCCTACGAGCAGTACTTC.

CDR3 loop: CAISEQVSGANVLTF. In DNA form, the CDR3 reads TGTGCCATCAGTGAGCAGGTCTCTGGGGCCAACGTCCTGACTTTC. The chain is built from TRBV10-3 and TRBJ2-6, with D unclear. Trimming took off 2 bases at V and 0 bases at J, with 5 bases between the two ends. CDR3 size: 15 residues. The germline V gene has CDR1 ENHRY and CDR2 SYGVKD.

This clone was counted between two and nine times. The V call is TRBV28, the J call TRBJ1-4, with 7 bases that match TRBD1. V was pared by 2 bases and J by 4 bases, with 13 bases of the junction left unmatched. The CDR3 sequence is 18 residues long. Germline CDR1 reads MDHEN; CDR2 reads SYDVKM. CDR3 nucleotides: TGTGCCAGCAGTTTACGCACAGGGGCCTTGTCATATAATGAAAAACTGTTTTTT. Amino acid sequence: CASSLRTGALSYNEKLFF.